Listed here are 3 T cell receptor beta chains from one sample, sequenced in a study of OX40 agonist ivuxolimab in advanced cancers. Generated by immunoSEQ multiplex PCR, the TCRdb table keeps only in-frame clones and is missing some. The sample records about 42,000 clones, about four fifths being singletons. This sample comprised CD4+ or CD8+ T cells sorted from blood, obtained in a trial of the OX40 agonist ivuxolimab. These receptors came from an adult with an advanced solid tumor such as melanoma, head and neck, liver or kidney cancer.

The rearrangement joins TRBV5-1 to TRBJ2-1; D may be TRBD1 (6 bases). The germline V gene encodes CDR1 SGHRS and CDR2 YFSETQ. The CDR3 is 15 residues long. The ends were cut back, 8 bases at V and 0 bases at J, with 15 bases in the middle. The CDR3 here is CASRIGGSSYNEQFF. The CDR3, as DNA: TGCGCCAGTCGTATAGGGGGTAGCTCCTACAATGAGCAGTTCTTC.

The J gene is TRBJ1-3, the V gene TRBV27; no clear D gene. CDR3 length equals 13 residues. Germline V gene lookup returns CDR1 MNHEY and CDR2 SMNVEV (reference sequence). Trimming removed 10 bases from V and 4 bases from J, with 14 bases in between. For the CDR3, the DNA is TGTGCCACCAAGTCGGCCCTAGGAAACACCATATATTTT. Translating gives CATKSALGNTIYF.

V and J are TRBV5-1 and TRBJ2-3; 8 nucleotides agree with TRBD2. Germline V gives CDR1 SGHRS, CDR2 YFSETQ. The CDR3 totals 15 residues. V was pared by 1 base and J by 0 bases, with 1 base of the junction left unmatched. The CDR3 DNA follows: TGCGCCAGCAGCTTGAAGCGGGGGAGCACAGATACGCAGTATTTT. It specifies CASSLKRGSTDTQYF.